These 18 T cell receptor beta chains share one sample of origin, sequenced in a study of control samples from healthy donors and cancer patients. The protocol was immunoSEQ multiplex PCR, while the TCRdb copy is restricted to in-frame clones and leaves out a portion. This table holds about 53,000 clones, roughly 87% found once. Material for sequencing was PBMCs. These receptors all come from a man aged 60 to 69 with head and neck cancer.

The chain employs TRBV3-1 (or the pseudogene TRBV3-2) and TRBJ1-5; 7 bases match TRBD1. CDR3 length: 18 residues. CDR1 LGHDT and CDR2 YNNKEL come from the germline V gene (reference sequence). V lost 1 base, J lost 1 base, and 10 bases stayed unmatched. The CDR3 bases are TGTGCCAGCAGCCAAGGGCACCGAGGGGGCGCGAGCAATCAGCCCCAGCATTTT. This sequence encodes CASSQGHRGGASNQPQHF.

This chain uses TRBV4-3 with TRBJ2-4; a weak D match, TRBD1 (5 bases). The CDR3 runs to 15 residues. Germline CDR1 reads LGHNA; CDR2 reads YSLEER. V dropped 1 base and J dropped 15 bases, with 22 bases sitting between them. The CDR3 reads CASSQGTGSIFSRYF. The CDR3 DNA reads TGCGCCAGCAGCCAAGGAACAGGATCTATATTCAGTCGGTACTTC.

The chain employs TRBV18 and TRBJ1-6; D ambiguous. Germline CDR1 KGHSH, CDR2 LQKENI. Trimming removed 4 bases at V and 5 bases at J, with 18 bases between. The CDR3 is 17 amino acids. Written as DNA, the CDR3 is TGTGCCAGCTCACTAAATCCCACGCGGAATAATAATTCACCCCTCCACTTT. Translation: CASSLNPTRNNNSPLHF.

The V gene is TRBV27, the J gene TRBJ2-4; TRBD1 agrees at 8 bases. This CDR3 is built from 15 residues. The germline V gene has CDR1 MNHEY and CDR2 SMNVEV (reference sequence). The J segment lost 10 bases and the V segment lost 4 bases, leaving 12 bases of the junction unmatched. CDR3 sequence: CASSSDIRGLGIQYF. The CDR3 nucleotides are TGTGCCAGCAGTTCTGACATCAGGGGGCTGGGGATTCAGTACTTC.

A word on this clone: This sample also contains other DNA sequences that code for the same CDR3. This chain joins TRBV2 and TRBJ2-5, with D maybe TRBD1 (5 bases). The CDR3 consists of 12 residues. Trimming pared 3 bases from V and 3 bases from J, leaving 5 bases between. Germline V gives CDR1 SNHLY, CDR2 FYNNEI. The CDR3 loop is CASSDREETQYF. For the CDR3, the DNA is TGTGCCAGCAGTGACAGGGAAGAGACCCAGTACTTC. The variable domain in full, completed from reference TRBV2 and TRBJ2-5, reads EPEVTQTPSHQVTQMGQEVILRCVPISNHLYFYWYRQILGQKVEFLVSFYNNEISEKSEIFDDQFSVERPDGSNFTLKIRSTKLEDSAMYFCASSDREETQYFGPGTRLLVL.

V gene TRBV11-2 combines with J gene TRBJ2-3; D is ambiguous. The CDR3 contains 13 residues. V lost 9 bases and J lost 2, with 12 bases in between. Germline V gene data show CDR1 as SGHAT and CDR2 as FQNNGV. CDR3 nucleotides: TGTGCCAGTACACTAACGACCACAGATACGCAGTATTTT. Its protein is CASTLTTTDTQYF.

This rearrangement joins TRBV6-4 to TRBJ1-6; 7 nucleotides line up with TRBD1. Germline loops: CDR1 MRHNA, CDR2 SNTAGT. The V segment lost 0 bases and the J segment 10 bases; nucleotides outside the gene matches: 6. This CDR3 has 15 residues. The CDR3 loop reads CASSDSNQGGSPLHF. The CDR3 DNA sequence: TGTGCCAGCAGTGACTCGAATCAGGGGGGGTCACCCCTCCACTTT.

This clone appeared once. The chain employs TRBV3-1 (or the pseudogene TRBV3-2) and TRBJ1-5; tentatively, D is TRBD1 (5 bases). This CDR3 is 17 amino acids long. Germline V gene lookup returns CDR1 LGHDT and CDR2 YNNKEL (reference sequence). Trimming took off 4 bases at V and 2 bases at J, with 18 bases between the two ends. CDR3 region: CASSRKPSQQGNQPQHF. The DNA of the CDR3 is TGTGCCAGCAGCCGGAAACCGTCCCAACAGGGCAATCAGCCCCAGCATTTT.

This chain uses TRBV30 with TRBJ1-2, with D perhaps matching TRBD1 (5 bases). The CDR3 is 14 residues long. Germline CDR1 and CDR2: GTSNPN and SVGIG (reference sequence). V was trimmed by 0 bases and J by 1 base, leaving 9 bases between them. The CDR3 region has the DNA TGTGCCTGGAGTGTACTGGGGCTTAACTATGGCTACACCTTC. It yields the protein CAWSVLGLNYGYTF. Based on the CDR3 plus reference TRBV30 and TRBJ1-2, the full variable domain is SQTIHQWPATLVQPVGSPLSLECTVEGTSNPNLYWYRQAAGRGLQLLFYSVGIGQISSEVPQNLSASRPQDRQFILSSKKLLLSDSGFYLCAWSVLGLNYGYTFGSGTRLTVV.

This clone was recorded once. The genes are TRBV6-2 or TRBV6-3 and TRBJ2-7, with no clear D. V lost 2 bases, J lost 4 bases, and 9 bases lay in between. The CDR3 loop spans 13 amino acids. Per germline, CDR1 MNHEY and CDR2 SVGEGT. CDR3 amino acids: CASSYEKRYEQYF. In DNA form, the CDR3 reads TGTGCCAGCAGTTACGAGAAAAGGTACGAGCAGTACTTC.

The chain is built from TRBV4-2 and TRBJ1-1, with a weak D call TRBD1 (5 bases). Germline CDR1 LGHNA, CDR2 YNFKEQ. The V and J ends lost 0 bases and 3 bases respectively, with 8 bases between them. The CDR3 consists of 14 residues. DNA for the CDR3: TGTGCCAGCAGCCAAGATTGGGGGGACACTGAAGCTTTCTTT. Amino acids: CASSQDWGDTEAFF.

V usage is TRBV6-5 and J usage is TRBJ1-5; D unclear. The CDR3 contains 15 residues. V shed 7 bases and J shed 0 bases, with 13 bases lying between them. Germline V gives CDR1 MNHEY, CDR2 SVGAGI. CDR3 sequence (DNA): TGTGCCAGCATCTTAGAAGCGGGTAGCAATCAGCCCCAGCATTTT. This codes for CASILEAGSNQPQHF.

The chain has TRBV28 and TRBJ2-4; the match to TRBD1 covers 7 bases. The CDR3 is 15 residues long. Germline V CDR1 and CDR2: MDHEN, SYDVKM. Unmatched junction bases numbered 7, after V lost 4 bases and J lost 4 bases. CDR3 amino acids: CASSSPGTVKNIQYF. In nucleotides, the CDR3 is TGTGCCAGCAGTTCACCCGGGACAGTTAAAAACATTCAGTACTTC.

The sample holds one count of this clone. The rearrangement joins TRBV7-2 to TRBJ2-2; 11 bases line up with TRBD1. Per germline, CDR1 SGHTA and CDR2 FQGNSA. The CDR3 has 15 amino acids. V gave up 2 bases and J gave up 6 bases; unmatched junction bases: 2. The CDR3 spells CASSLWTGGPGELFF. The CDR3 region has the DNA TGTGCCAGCAGCTTATGGACAGGGGGCCCCGGGGAGCTGTTTTTT.

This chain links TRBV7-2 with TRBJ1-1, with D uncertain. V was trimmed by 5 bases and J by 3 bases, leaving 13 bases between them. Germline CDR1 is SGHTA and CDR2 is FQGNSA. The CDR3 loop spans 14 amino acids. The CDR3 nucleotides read TGTGCCAGCAGCCTAAACGGACGGTACACTGAAGCTTTCTTT. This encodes CASSLNGRYTEAFF. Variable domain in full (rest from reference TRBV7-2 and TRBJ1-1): GAGVSQSPSNKVTEKGKDVELRCDPISGHTALYWYRQSLGQGLEFLIYFQGNSAPDKSGLPSDRFSAERTGGSVSTLTIQRTQQEDSAVYLCASSLNGRYTEAFFGQGTRLTVV.

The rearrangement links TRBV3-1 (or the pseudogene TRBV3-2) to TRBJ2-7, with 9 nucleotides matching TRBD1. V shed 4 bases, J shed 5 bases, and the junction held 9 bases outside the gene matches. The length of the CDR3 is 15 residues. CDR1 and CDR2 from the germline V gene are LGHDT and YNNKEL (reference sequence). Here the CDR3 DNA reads TGTGCCAGCAGCCGCGGACAGGGGTATGCCAACGAGCAGTACTTC. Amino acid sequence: CASSRGQGYANEQYF.

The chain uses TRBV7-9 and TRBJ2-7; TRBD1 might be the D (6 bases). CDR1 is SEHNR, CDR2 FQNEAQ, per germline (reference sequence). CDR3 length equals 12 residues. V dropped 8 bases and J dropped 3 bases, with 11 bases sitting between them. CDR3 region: CASQGGRYEQYF. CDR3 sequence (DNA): TGTGCCAGCCAAGGGGGTCGCTACGAGCAGTACTTC.

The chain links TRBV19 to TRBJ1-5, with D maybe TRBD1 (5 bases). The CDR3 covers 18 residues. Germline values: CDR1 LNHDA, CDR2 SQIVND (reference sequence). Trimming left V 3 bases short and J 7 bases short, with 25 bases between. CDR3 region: CASSMVAQAGPGYQPQHF. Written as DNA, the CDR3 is TGTGCCAGTAGTATGGTAGCACAGGCCGGGCCCGGTTACCAGCCCCAGCATTTT.